The T cell receptor (beta chain) under discussion was sequenced for a study of early T cells in non-severe SARS-CoV-2 infection. In the study overall: The study sequenced bulk RNA from unsorted whole blood, with chains unpaired. Points from the study as a whole: Matching with VDJdb favored anti-spike CD8 responses (missing private and CD4 specificities).

CDR3 length equals 14 residues. V dropped 3 bases and J dropped 5 bases, with 13 bases sitting between them. Germline-derived CDR1 and CDR2 are LNHDA and SQIVND (reference sequence). In its sample, this clonotype was seen a few times. The antigen remains undetermined. The TCR library protocol attached unique molecular identifiers to the individual cDNA molecules. TCRdb itself ran the 5' RACE reads through MiXCR, one entry per CDR3 protein. The sample yields 85,000 to 100,000 distinct CDR3 sequences, 16% seen once. The sequence came from an adult who was a healthcare worker with PCR-confirmed SARS-CoV-2 infection or an uninfected control (not recorded which). The rearrangement uses TRBV19 and TRBJ1-2; D call uncertain. Sequenced material: whole blood, taken at baseline. As DNA, the CDR3 is TGTGCCAGTAGTATTCGGCCAGTAGGTTATGGCTACACCTTC. Encoded protein: CASSIRPVGYGYTF.